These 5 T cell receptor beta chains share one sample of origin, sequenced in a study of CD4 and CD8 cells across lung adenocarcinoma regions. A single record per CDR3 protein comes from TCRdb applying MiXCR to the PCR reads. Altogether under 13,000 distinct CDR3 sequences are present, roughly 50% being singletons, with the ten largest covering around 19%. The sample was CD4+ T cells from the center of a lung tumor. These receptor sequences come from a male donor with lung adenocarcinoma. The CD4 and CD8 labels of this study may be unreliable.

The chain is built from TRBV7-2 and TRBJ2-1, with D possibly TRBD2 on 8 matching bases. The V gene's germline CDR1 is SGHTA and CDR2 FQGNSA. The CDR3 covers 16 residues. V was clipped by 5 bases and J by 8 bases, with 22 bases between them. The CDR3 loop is CASSLRMTGGGDEQFF. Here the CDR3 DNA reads TGTGCCAGCAGCCTCCGTATGACGGGAGGGGGCGATGAGCAGTTCTTC.

CDR3 DNA sequence: TGTGCCAGCAGTTACAGGGGCGGGTATGGCTACACCTTC. The encoded protein is CASSYRGGYGYTF. The rearrangement links TRBV6-5 to TRBJ1-2, with a tentative D call TRBD1 (5 bases). Looked up from germline, CDR1 is MNHEY and CDR2 is SVGAGI. V was cut by 2 bases and J by 5 bases, with 9 bases left in between. This CDR3 spans 13 amino acids.

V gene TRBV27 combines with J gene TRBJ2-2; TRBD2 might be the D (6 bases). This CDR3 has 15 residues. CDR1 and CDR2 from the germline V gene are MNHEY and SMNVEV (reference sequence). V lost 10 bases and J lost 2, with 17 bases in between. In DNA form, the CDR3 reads TGTGCCACCCAACCTGGGACTTTTAACACCGGGGAGCTGTTTTTT. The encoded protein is CATQPGTFNTGELFF.

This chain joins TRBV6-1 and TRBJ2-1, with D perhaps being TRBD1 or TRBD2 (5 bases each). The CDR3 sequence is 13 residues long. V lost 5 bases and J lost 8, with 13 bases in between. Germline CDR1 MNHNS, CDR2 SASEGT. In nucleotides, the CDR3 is TGTGCCAGCAGTCGGGCAGGGAGTGATGAGCAGTTCTTC. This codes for CASSRAGSDEQFF.

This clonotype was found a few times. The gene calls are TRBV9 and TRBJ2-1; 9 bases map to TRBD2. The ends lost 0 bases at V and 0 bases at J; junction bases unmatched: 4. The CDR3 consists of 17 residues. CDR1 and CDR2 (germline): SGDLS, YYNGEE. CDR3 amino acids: CASSVDGGGASYNEQFF. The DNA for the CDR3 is TGTGCCAGCAGCGTAGACGGCGGGGGGGCCTCCTACAATGAGCAGTTCTTC.